The rows below give T cell receptor beta chains drawn from one sample of a study of Graves' ophthalmopathy and Graves' hyperthyroidism. TCRdb independently ran MiXCR on the multiplex PCR reads; one entry per CDR3 protein. This sample yields over 500,000 distinct CDR3 sequences, of which roughly 20% are seen a single time; approximately 6.5% belongs to the top ten. What was sequenced was peripheral blood. All receptors derive from a woman younger than 35 with stable Graves' hyperthyroidism. Some clones in this sample may be carry-over from other donors' samples. Each CDR3 is given with its conserved first and last residue. Fields, in order: J gene, clone size, V gene, CDR3 protein. Where a row states a size, it is once, few, many or the class of an expanded clone; other rows omit it.

TRBJ1-5 many TRBV7-9 CASSWQDRQPQHF
TRBJ1-5 . TRBV4-1 CASSQAITTLSNQPQHF
TRBJ2-5 . TRBV12-3/TRBV12-4 CASTSEETQYF
TRBJ1-2 many TRBV6-1 CASSKHALGQLYGYTF
TRBJ2-2 . TRBV6-4 CASSPHRRGGVRLTNTGELFF
TRBJ1-5 . TRBV7-2 CASSPGAPMDGRF
TRBJ1-3 . TRBV3-1 CASARGGNTIYF
TRBJ1-2 many TRBV25-1 CASSDSRTGDNYGYTF
TRBJ2-7 many TRBV20-1 CSGGGLAEGEQYF
TRBJ1-2 many TRBV11-3 CASSLLVGAARRGYTF
TRBJ1-3 many TRBV30 CAWSTYGSGNTIYF
TRBJ2-3 few TRBV3-1 CASSQTSGTSGKDTQYF
TRBJ2-5 many TRBV7-9 CASSLIGTGGETQYF
TRBJ2-7 . TRBV4-1 CASSHASGGALSYEQYF
TRBJ1-5 many TRBV6-1 CASSEEDLMAQHF
TRBJ2-5 many TRBV5-1 CASSKDRPNQETQYF
TRBJ2-5 few TRBV9 CASGRGELETQYF
TRBJ1-6 many TRBV4-1 CASSLSRGSNLNSPLHF
TRBJ2-5 . TRBV15 CATSRRRDQGETQYF
TRBJ2-5 many TRBV7-2 CASSLRWGPGETQYF
TRBJ2-3 . TRBV11-2 CASSLRRDRTDTQYF
TRBJ2-2 many TRBV6-4 CASSSQGNLNTGELFF
TRBJ1-5 few TRBV15 CATSRDQGAGQPQHF
TRBJ1-1 many TRBV7-3 CASSPGNRDTEAFF
TRBJ2-6 many TRBV30 CAWSEFGFGRKRVANVLTF
TRBJ1-2 few TRBV7-9 CASSAIGDPWGGYTF
TRBJ1-2 . TRBV18 CASSGQGAASYGYTF